This T cell receptor (beta chain) is drawn from a study of T cell changes during pregnancy in multiple sclerosis. Produced via immunoSEQ multiplex PCR; TCRdb's table is partial and in-frame only. The repertoire holds tens of thousands of clones, with over 85% as singletons. This clone was observed once. Germline CDR1 and CDR2: SGHTA and FQGNSA. The V end lost 1 base, the J end lost 4 bases, and 19 bases lay between the germline ends. The CDR3 has 17 amino acids. This specimen consisted of CD8+ T cells from peripheral blood mononuclear cells, obtained before pregnancy. The receptor comes from a female donor with multiple sclerosis, enrolled in a pregnancy study. The chain recombines TRBV7-2 with TRBJ1-2; D is unclear. The CDR3 nucleotides are TGTGCCAGCAGCTTAGTGTACAGTTTCTCAGCTCCCTATGGCTACACCTTC. Its protein product is CASSLVYSFSAPYGYTF.